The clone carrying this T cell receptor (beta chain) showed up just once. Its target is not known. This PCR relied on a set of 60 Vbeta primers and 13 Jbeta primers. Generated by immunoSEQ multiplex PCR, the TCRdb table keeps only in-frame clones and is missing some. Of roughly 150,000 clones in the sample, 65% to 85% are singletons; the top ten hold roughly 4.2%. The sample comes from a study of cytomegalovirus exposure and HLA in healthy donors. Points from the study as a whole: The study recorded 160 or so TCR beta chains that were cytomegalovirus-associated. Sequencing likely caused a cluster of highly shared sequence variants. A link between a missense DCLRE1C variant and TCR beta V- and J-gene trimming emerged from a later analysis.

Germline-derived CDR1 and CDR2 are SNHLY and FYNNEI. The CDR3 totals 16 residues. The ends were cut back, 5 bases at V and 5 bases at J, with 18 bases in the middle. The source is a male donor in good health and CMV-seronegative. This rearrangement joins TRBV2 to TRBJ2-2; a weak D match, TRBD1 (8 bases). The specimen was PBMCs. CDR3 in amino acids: CASSSDRVGGTGELFF. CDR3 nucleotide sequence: TGTGCCAGCAGTTCGGACAGGGTGGGAGGGACCGGGGAGCTGTTTTTT.